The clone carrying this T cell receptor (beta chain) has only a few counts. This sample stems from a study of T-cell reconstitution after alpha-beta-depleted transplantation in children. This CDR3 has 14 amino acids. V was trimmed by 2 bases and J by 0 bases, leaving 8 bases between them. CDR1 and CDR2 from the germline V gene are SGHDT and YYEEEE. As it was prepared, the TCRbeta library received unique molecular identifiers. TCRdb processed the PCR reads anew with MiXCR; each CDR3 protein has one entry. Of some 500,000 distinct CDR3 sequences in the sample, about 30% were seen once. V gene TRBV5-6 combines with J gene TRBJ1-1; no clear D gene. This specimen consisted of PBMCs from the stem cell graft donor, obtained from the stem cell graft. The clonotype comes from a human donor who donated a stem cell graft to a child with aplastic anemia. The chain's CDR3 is CASSLPDLNTEAFF. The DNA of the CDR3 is TGTGCCAGCAGCTTACCGGACCTGAACACTGAAGCTTTCTTT.